The subject of this entry is one T cell receptor (beta chain). The antigen remains undetermined. Germline loops: CDR1 MNHEY, CDR2 SMNVEV (reference sequence). After removal of 8 bases from V and 3 bases from J, the junction contained 7 bases not matched to a gene. This CDR3 spans 13 amino acids. This sample was included in a study of long-term antiretroviral therapy in people with HIV. An immunoSEQ assay, version v3.0, was performed at survey level. The protocol was immunoSEQ multiplex PCR, while the TCRdb copy is restricted to in-frame clones and leaves out a portion. The table records 20,000 or so clones, 70% to 85% of them present only once. From each donor, at least one pre-ART PBMC sample and at least two post-ART PBMC samples were obtained. Regarding the study as a whole: Controls exceeded HIV repertoires in CDR3 length range. ART adherence was not documented, and neither viral resistance nor therapy changes had any data. The study found that diversity rose after ART but stayed below transplant donor controls.

V usage is TRBV27 and J usage is TRBJ2-7; TRBD2 matches 7 bases. Specimen: unsorted PBMCs, collected 4.4 years after starting antiretroviral therapy. This TCR came from a man aged 30 to 45 with HIV. The CDR3 here is CASSTSEYYEQYF. For the CDR3, the DNA is TGTGCCAGCTCAACTAGCGAATACTACGAGCAGTACTTC.